Listed below are T cell receptor beta chains from one sample, sequenced in a study of cytomegalovirus exposure and HLA in healthy donors. Profiled with immunoSEQ multiplex PCR; TCRdb holds only in-frame clones, not every one. The sample carries about 150,000 clones, just under 75% recorded once. Sequenced input: PBMCs. Receptors were obtained from a woman aged 18-29 years in good health and CMV-seronegative. CDR3s include the opening cysteine and the closing phenylalanine or tryptophan. D genes are given only for firm matches. Only part of the rows carry a size: once, few, many, or a class if the clone is expanded.

clone_size j_call d_call v_call cdr3_nt cdr3_aa
. TRBJ1-1 . TRBV9 TGTGCCAGCAGCCCTACGGGCCCGACTAGGGACACTGAAGCTTTCTTT CASSPTGPTRDTEAFF
few TRBJ1-5 . TRBV5-1 TGCGCCAGCAGCTCAGGGAGGGATCAGCCCCAGCATTTT CASSSGRDQPQHF
. TRBJ1-2 . TRBV6-5 TGTGCCAGCAGTTCAGGAAACTATGGCTACACCTTC CASSSGNYGYTF
. TRBJ2-5 TRBD1 TRBV27 TGTGCCAGCAGTCCTCCGGACAGGGGAACGCAGACCCAGTACTTC CASSPPDRGTQTQYF
. TRBJ1-6 . TRBV9 TGTGCCAGCAGCGTAGGTCACAGCTGGGATTCACCCCTCCACTTT CASSVGHSWDSPLHF
few TRBJ2-5 TRBD1 TRBV7-7 TGTGCTAGCAGTCTTTCGACAGGGGAAGAGCAGTACTTC CASSLSTGEEQYF
few TRBJ2-3 TRBD2 TRBV9 TGTGCCAGCAGCGTAGCCCGGCTAGCGGGAGAAGGTCGCACAGATACGCAGTATTTT CASSVARLAGEGRTDTQYF
. TRBJ2-2 TRBD2 TRBV5-4 TGTGCCAGCAGCCTGGGGACTAGCTACACCGGGGAGCTGTTTTTT CASSLGTSYTGELFF
. TRBJ2-7 TRBD1 TRBV9 TGTGCCAGCAGCTCCGGACAGGGAACATACGAGCAGTACTTC CASSSGQGTYEQYF
. TRBJ1-1 . TRBV27 TGTGCCAGCACCAAATCCGGGACAAGGAACACTGAAGCTTTCTTT CASTKSGTRNTEAFF
few TRBJ1-1 TRBD1 TRBV4-3 TGCGCCAGCAGCCGAGTAGGGACAGACAACACTGAAGCTTTCTTT CASSRVGTDNTEAFF
. TRBJ1-1 . TRBV13 TGTGCCAGCAGCCTGGGGCAGGGACTGAGGACTGAAGCTTTCTTT CASSLGQGLRTEAFF
. TRBJ2-3 TRBD1 TRBV10-2 TGCGCCAGCAGTGCTCTTCCGGGACAGAAGACTAGCACAGATACGCAGTATTTT CASSALPGQKTSTDTQYF
. TRBJ1-2 . TRBV7-2 TGTGCCAGCAGCTTAGAAGGACAAACCTCGATATACTATGGCTACACCTTC CASSLEGQTSIYYGYTF
. TRBJ1-1 . TRBV4-3 TGCGCCAGCAGCCAACAGGGGTTGAACACTGAAGCTTTCTTT CASSQQGLNTEAFF